These T cell receptor beta chains were read from a single sample in a study of T-cell reconstitution after alpha-beta-depleted transplantation in children. TCRdb re-called the PCR reads through MiXCR, storing one row per CDR3 protein. The data show more than 200,000 distinct CDR3 sequences, 8.4% seen once. Sample: PBMCs, mostly from graft donor cells, taken 360 days after TCRalphabeta/CD19-depleted stem cell transplant. Receptors originate from a male patient between 2 and 9 years old who had a stem cell transplant for acute myeloid leukemia, so the T cells may come from the graft donor. CDR3s include the opening cysteine and the closing phenylalanine or tryptophan. The D gene is left open where the match is weak. The listing skips clone size in some rows; elsewhere it reads once, few, many or a size class.

V: TRBV7-2; J: TRBJ2-1; size: few; D: TRBD1; DNA: TGTGCCAGCAGCTTGGGGACAGGGGGCTGGGGTGAGCAGTTCTTC; CDR3: CASSLGTGGWGEQFF
V: TRBV10-3; J: TRBJ2-7; size: many; D: TRBD2; DNA: TGTGCCATCAGTGAGTCCTCCCTAGCGGGGAACTCCTACGAGCAGTACTTC; CDR3: CAISESSLAGNSYEQYF
V: TRBV28; J: TRBJ2-1; size: many; D: TRBD1; DNA: TGTGCCAGCAGCTACCTAAAAAGATTAGGACAGGGCGGCGATGAGCAGTTCTTC; CDR3: CASSYLKRLGQGGDEQFF
V: TRBV10-3; J: TRBJ2-1; size: few; D: TRBD2; DNA: TGTGCCATCAGTGATCCGGCTAGCGGGAGGGGTTACAATGAGCAGTTCTTC; CDR3: CAISDPASGRGYNEQFF
V: TRBV12-3/TRBV12-4; J: TRBJ2-1; size: many; D: TRBD2; DNA: TGTGCCAGCAGATCCCCTCTAGCGGGAGGGTCCCGATGGGAGCAGTTCTTC; CDR3: CASRSPLAGGSRWEQFF
V: TRBV20-1; J: TRBJ2-5; size: few; D: .; DNA: TGCAGTGCTAGAGATCGGGCCTTAACATTGCACTTC; CDR3: CSARDRALTLHF
V: TRBV18; J: TRBJ2-3; size: many; D: .; DNA: TGTGCCAGCTCACCACCGAACTTGGATACGCAGTATTTT; CDR3: CASSPPNLDTQYF
V: TRBV4-3; J: TRBJ2-1; size: few; D: .; DNA: TGCGCCAGCAGCCAATCCTTAGGTCCACGATACAATGAGCAGTTCTTC; CDR3: CASSQSLGPRYNEQFF
V: TRBV12-3/TRBV12-4; J: TRBJ2-7; size: many; D: .; DNA: TGTGCCAGCAGAGCCCGTTACGAGCAGTACTTC; CDR3: CASRARYEQYF
V: TRBV29-1; J: TRBJ1-2; size: many; D: .; DNA: TGCAGCGTTGGTCAGGTTATGCCCCCGGCCGGCGGCTACACCTTC; CDR3: CSVGQVMPPAGGYTF
V: TRBV4-3; J: TRBJ2-3; size: .; D: TRBD1; DNA: TGCGCCAGCAGCCAAAGACCTACGGACAGGTCAGATACGCAGTATTTT; CDR3: CASSQRPTDRSDTQYF
V: TRBV7-9; J: TRBJ2-1; size: many; D: TRBD1; DNA: TGTGCCAGCAGCTCCGGACAGGCATCAGGGAATGAGCAGTTCTTC; CDR3: CASSSGQASGNEQFF
V: TRBV7-2; J: TRBJ2-7; size: .; D: .; DNA: TGTGCCAGCAGCTTAGAGGTTCTCCACGAGCAGTACTTC; CDR3: CASSLEVLHEQYF
V: TRBV15; J: TRBJ2-3; size: many; D: .; DNA: TGTGCCACCAGCAAGACCCCCGCTAGTGGAGATACGCAGTATTTT; CDR3: CATSKTPASGDTQYF
V: TRBV29-1; J: TRBJ2-1; size: .; D: TRBD1; DNA: TGCAGCGTTGAGTTTCCGGGACAGGGCTACAATGAGCAGTTCTTC; CDR3: CSVEFPGQGYNEQFF
V: TRBV29-1; J: TRBJ2-7; size: few; D: .; DNA: TGCAGCGCTCTACGGGGGTACGAGCAGTACTTC; CDR3: CSALRGYEQYF
V: TRBV5-1; J: TRBJ2-1; size: few; D: TRBD2; DNA: TGCGCCAGCAGCTTGGATTCGACTAGCGGGAGGGTTAAGCAGTTCTTC; CDR3: CASSLDSTSGRVKQFF
V: TRBV2; J: TRBJ1-2; size: few; D: TRBD1; DNA: TGTGCCAGCAGCTCGACAGGGGATCATGGCTACACCTTC; CDR3: CASSSTGDHGYTF
V: TRBV5-1; J: TRBJ2-5; size: many; D: .; DNA: TGCGCCAGCAGCTTTTATTCCGGACAAGAGACCCAGTACTTC; CDR3: CASSFYSGQETQYF
V: TRBV12-3/TRBV12-4; J: TRBJ2-3; size: many; D: .; DNA: TGTGCCAGCAGTTTGTTTTACACTAGCACAGATACGCAGTATTTT; CDR3: CASSLFYTSTDTQYF
V: TRBV7-6; J: TRBJ2-2; size: many; D: .; DNA: TGTGCCAGCAGCCCCAGGGAAGCCGGGGAGCTGTTTTTT; CDR3: CASSPREAGELFF
V: TRBV10-3; J: TRBJ2-4; size: many; D: .; DNA: TGTGCCATCCCCATGGGGTGGGGAAAAAACATTCAGTACTTC; CDR3: CAIPMGWGKNIQYF
V: TRBV5-1; J: TRBJ2-5; size: many; D: .; DNA: TGCGCCAGCAGCTTGAACTCGGGGGAGACCCAGTACTTC; CDR3: CASSLNSGETQYF
V: TRBV3-1; J: TRBJ2-7; size: many; D: .; DNA: TGTGCCAGCAGCCAGATACTAACAGGTTCGCAGTACTTC; CDR3: CASSQILTGSQYF
V: TRBV12-3/TRBV12-4; J: TRBJ2-6; size: many; D: .; DNA: TGTGCCAGCAGTTTTTTAACCTCTGGGGCCAACGTCCTGACTTTC; CDR3: CASSFLTSGANVLTF
V: TRBV20-1; J: TRBJ2-3; size: many; D: TRBD2; DNA: TGCAGTGCTTCACTAGCGGGGGCCGGCGATACGCAGTATTTT; CDR3: CSASLAGAGDTQYF
V: TRBV12-3/TRBV12-4; J: TRBJ2-7; size: few; D: TRBD2; DNA: TGTGCCAGCAGTTTAGATAGCGGGAGGGGCGAGCAGTACTTC; CDR3: CASSLDSGRGEQYF
V: TRBV3-1; J: TRBJ2-3; size: many; D: .; DNA: TGTGCCAGCAGCCAAGATGAGGGGTTACGTGCAGATACGCAGTATTTT; CDR3: CASSQDEGLRADTQYF